Only a few counts were recorded for the clone carrying this T cell receptor beta chain. TRAV- and TRBV-specific primers were used for first-strand cDNA, which covered alpha and beta chains. Amplification of TCRs used a constant-region primer and V-primer adapter for approximately 18 PCR cycles. TCRdb processed the reads anew with MiXCR; each CDR3 protein has one entry. The table has approximately 91,000 distinct CDR3 sequences, around a fifth seen once. This record belongs to a study of low-dose radiotherapy and immunotherapy resistance in tumors. On the study more broadly: Patients received cyclophosphamide 200 mg/m2 intravenously every two weeks, the day before radiation-immunotherapy.

Time point defined: after trial treatment. Stated treatment: LDRT plus nivolumab, ipilimumab, low-dose cyclophosphamide and aspirin (RACIN trial). Treatment combined nivolumab, ipilimumab, aspirin, low-dose cyclophosphamide and low-dose radiotherapy in a dose-escalation trial. Eligible patients bore advanced solid tumors devoid of tumor-infiltrating lymphocytes. This clonotype originated in a female donor with ovarian cancer. The sequences come from PBMCs, collected after low-dose radiotherapy plus immunotherapy.

The CDR3 nucleotides read TGTGCCTGGAGTGACCCCCCGGAAAAACTGTTTTTT. Protein product: CAWSDPPEKLFF. The chain combines TRBV30 with TRBJ1-4; no firm D call. Deletions cut 1 base from V and 8 bases from J, with 8 bases between. This CDR3 spans 12 amino acids. CDR1 and CDR2 (germline): GTSNPN, SVGIG (reference sequence).